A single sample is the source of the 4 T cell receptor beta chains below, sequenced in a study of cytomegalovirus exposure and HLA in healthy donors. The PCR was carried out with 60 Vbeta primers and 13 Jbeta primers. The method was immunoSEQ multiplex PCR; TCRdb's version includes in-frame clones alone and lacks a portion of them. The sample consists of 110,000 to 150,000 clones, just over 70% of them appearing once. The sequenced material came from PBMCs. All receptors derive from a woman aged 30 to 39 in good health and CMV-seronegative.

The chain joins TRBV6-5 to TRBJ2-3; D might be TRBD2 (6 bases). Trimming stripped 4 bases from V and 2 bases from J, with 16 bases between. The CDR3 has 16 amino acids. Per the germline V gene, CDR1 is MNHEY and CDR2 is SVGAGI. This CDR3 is CASSSFLAGSTDTQYF. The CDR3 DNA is TGTGCCAGCAGTTCATTTCTCGCGGGGTCCACAGATACGCAGTATTTT.

CDR3 bases: TGTGCCAGCCACTCTGGGGCCAACGTCCTGACTTTC. This sequence encodes CASHSGANVLTF. V gene TRBV2 combines with J gene TRBJ2-6; D call uncertain. The CDR3 has 12 residues. The germline CDR1 and CDR2 sequences are SNHLY and FYNNEI. Trimming shortened V by 8 bases and J by 0 bases, and 2 bases separated the two germline ends.

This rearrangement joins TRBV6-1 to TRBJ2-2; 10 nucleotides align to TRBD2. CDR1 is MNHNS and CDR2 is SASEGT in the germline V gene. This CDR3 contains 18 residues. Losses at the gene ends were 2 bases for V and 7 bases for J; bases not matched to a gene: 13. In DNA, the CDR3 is TGTGCCAGCAGTGAATGGAACCTAGCGGGGGCCGTCGGCGGGGAGCTGTTTTTT. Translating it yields CASSEWNLAGAVGGELFF.

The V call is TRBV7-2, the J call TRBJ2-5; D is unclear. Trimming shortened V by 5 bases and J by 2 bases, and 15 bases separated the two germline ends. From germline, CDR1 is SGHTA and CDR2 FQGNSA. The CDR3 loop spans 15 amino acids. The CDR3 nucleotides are TGTGCCAGCAGCCCCTGGAAGGCAGGTCAAGAGACCCAGTACTTC. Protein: CASSPWKAGQETQYF.